The clone carrying this TCR beta chain was seen a few times. The source of the sample is a study of Graves' ophthalmopathy and Graves' hyperthyroidism. This CDR3 region has 13 residues. The germline V gene encodes CDR1 SGHRS and CDR2 YFSETQ. Trimming left V 0 bases short and J 5 bases short, with 8 bases between. Amplification targeted the TCR beta CDR3 regions, with RNA transcripts as the source material. First-round RT-PCR relied on HTBI primers, and a second-round multiplex PCR came next. TCRdb ran MiXCR on the multiplex PCR reads and lists one entry per CDR3 protein. The sample lists about 390,000 distinct CDR3 sequences, 15% occurring once. Aged 18 to 65, hyperthyroidism patients had been newly diagnosed, with under 2 months' duration.

Sequenced material: peripheral blood. The sequence was obtained from a woman between 18 and 29 years old with stable Graves' hyperthyroidism. The gene calls are TRBV5-1 and TRBJ2-5; a possible D gene is TRBD2 (5 bases). In DNA form, the CDR3 reads TGCGCCAGCAGCTTGGGAGGGTGGGAGACCCAGTACTTC. Translating it yields CASSLGGWETQYF.